Listed below are T cell receptor beta chains from one sample, sequenced in a study of identical twins. TCRdb reprocessed the 5' RACE reads via MiXCR and lists one record per CDR3 protein. The sample holds 270,000 or so distinct CDR3 sequences, about 8.9% seen once. These same records also appear under a second study, on yellow fever vaccine responses in identical twins.

The specimen sequenced was CD8+ T cells sorted from blood. These receptor sequences come from a woman under 30 in good health. Each CDR3 is given with its conserved first and last residue. The D gene is left open where the match is weak. The size of a clone is reported for some rows only, either as once, few or many, or as a class for expanded clones.

clone_size,v_call,j_call,d_call,cdr3_nt,cdr3_aa
few,TRBV7-7,TRBJ2-1,-,TGTGCTTCTCTGGGGCCCGAAAATGAGCAGTTCTTC,CASLGPENEQFF
few,TRBV7-9,TRBJ2-7,TRBD1,TGTGCCAGCAGCGCCACAGATCGGACAGGGCCCTACGAGCAGTACTTC,CASSATDRTGPYEQYF
many,TRBV2,TRBJ2-2,-,TGTGCCAGCAGTGATCTACCCCAGGACCTGAATGGGGAGCTGTTTTTT,CASSDLPQDLNGELFF
-,TRBV5-1,TRBJ2-5,TRBD1,TGCGCCAGTGGGACAGCTCAAGAGACCCAGTACTTC,CASGTAQETQYF
many,TRBV29-1,TRBJ2-7,TRBD1,TGCAGCGTACCACAGGGGGCGGGGGAGCAGTACTTC,CSVPQGAGEQYF
many,TRBV29-1,TRBJ2-7,-,TGCAGCGTTGGGTCGAACTCCTACGAGCAGTACTTC,CSVGSNSYEQYF
-,TRBV5-4,TRBJ2-1,-,TGTGCCAGCAGCTCTGGGCGCCTCTGGGGCAAGGGTTCCAATGAGCAGTTCTTC,CASSSGRLWGKGSNEQFF
many,TRBV20-1,TRBJ2-1,-,TGCAGTGCTAGGACTGTTACCTACAATGAGCAGTTCTTC,CSARTVTYNEQFF
few,TRBV9,TRBJ2-5,-,TGTGCCAGCAGCGTAGGGGGGACACCGAGACTTGAGACCCAGTACTTC,CASSVGGTPRLETQYF
few,TRBV27,TRBJ2-6,-,TGTGCCAGCAATCGGGGGTACCCTGGGGCCAACGTCCTGACTTTC,CASNRGYPGANVLTF
-,TRBV7-9,TRBJ2-1,-,TGTGCCAGCAGCCCTCATGGTCGGCCAGAGCAGTTCTTC,CASSPHGRPEQFF
many,TRBV12-5,TRBJ2-3,-,TGTGCTAGTGGTTTGCAGGGCGGGGATACGCAGTATTTT,CASGLQGGDTQYF
many,TRBV5-1,TRBJ2-7,-,TGTGCCAGCAGTTTAACAGCGTCCTACGAGCAGTACTTC,CASSLTASYEQYF
few,TRBV10-3,TRBJ2-7,TRBD1,TGTGCCATCAGTGAGTCGGGACAGGCCCCAGACGAGCAGTACTTC,CAISESGQAPDEQYF
few,TRBV4-2,TRBJ1-2,-,TGTGCCAGCAGCCAAGTATTGGGGGGGGATGGCTACACCTTC,CASSQVLGGDGYTF
-,TRBV5-1,TRBJ2-3,TRBD2,TGCGCCAGCAGCATAGCGGGAGGGACGCAGTATTTT,CASSIAGGTQYF
many,TRBV2,TRBJ1-5,-,TGTGCCAGCAGTGAAGCGCTAGGTCCTGTGGGCAATCAGCCCCAGCATTTT,CASSEALGPVGNQPQHF